This entry lists 14 T cell receptor beta chains sequenced from one sample in a study of tumor-infiltrating lymphocytes in primary liver carcinoma. Blood RNA originated from unsorted whole blood, with germline DNA additionally extracted. With 400 to 550 ng total RNA as template and a constant-region primer, TCR beta cDNA was made. Libraries for TCR beta were built through three nested multiplex PCR rounds, which together made up a slightly modified ARM-PCR procedure. The two initial PCR rounds, around 11 cycles each, used TRBV1-TRBV30 forward and C-beta reverse primers. TCRdb processed the multiplex PCR reads anew with MiXCR; each CDR3 protein has one entry. The table lists nearly 200,000 distinct CDR3 sequences, almost 65% of them singletons. Sequenced material: peripheral blood. These receptors came from a woman aged 60-75 years with primary liver carcinoma and hepatitis B virus infection.

This clonotype was seen at least ten times. The CDR3 region is CASSLDLALGTQYF. CDR3 in DNA: TGTGCCAGCAGCTTAGATTTAGCTCTTGGGACGCAGTATTTT. The chain employs TRBV11-2 and TRBJ2-3; D gene unclear. Trimming left V 0 bases short and J 9 bases short, with 13 bases between. There are 14 residues in the CDR3. Per germline, CDR1 SGHAT and CDR2 FQNNGV.

This clonotype was seen many times. V and J are TRBV10-3 and TRBJ2-1, with TRBD2 matching 9 bases. J was trimmed by 0 bases and V by 0 bases; bases with no gene match: 6. Germline V gene data show CDR1 as ENHRY and CDR2 as SYGVKD. The CDR3 is made up of 18 amino acids. This chain's CDR3 is CAISESKSSGSSYNEQFF. CDR3 DNA sequence: TGTGCCATCAGTGAGTCGAAGAGTAGCGGGAGCTCCTACAATGAGCAGTTCTTC.

A word on this clonotype: Relative to the germline gene, one junction end is altered; a read error may explain this. The chain uses TRBV11-2 and TRBJ1-6; D might be TRBD1 (6 bases). There are 17 residues in the CDR3. The germline V gene encodes CDR1 SGHAT and CDR2 FQNNGV. CDR3: CASSRIQGVPYDSPLHF. DNA of the CDR3: TGTGCCAGCAGCCGAATACAGGGTGTCCCCTATGATTCACCCCTCCACTTT.

This clonotype was seen many times. The chain joins TRBV4-1 to TRBJ2-4; a possible D gene is TRBD2 (7 bases). Trimming cost V 1 base and J 0 bases, with 16 bases left between them. Germline V gives CDR1 MGHRA, CDR2 YSYEKL. This CDR3 spans 18 amino acids. The CDR3 loop reads CASSQAPGGLLAKNIQYF. CDR3 nucleotide sequence: TGCGCCAGCAGCCAAGCCCCCGGGGGGCTCCTAGCCAAAAACATTCAGTACTTC.

As for this clonotype: A much bigger clone sits one base away, suggesting this may be a read error. V usage is TRBV4-2 and J usage is TRBJ2-7; 8 bases line up with TRBD2. The CDR3 has 15 amino acids. Germline CDR1 LGHNA, CDR2 YNFKEQ. CDR3 in DNA: TGTGCCAGCAGCCACGTTACGGGAGGGGCCTACGAGCACTACTTC. Translated: CASSHVTGGAYEHYF.

Comments on this clonotype: A clone one base away is much larger, so this may be a read error. This chain joins TRBV7-9 and TRBJ2-1, with TRBD1 as a possible D gene (5 bases). V lost 1 base, J lost 1 base, and 20 bases lay in between. Per germline, CDR1 SEHNR and CDR2 FQNEAQ (reference sequence). The CDR3 loop spans 19 amino acids. This CDR3 reads CASSLVFVRGARSYNEQFF. CDR3 in DNA: TGTGCCAGCAGCTTAGTGTTTGTTCGTGGGGCCCGGTCCTACAATGAGCAGTTCTTC. Looking up the rest from reference TRBV7-9 and TRBJ2-1 gives the full variable domain: DTGVSQNPRHKITKRGQNVTFRCDPISEHNRLYWYRQTLGQGPEFLTYFQNEAQLEKSRLLSDRFSAERPKGSFSTLEIQRTEQGDSAMYLCASSLVFVRGARSYNEQFFGPGTRLTVL.

This chain joins TRBV2 and TRBJ2-5; D call uncertain. Trimming left V 6 bases short and J 2 bases short, with 13 bases between. The germline V gene encodes CDR1 SNHLY and CDR2 FYNNEI. The CDR3 is 14 residues long. The CDR3 DNA follows: TGTGCCAGCAGGGGCCCTGCTACGCAAGAGACCCAGTACTTC. Translation gives CASRGPATQETQYF.

For this clonotype: Mismatch with germline at one junction end may stem from a read error. This chain links TRBV11-2 with TRBJ2-7; perhaps TRBD2 as D (6 bases). Germline CDR1 and CDR2: SGHAT and FQNNGV. CDR3 length equals 20 residues. CDR3 sequence (DNA): TGTGCCAGCACCTTAGACGTCCCGGGAGTAGCGTCTCGAAACGCCTACGAGCAGTACTTC. Translating it yields CASTLDVPGVASRNAYEQYF.

This clonotype was recorded once. This chain uses TRBV11-1 with TRBJ1-1; D is perhaps TRBD1 (5 bases). The ends were cut back, 8 bases at V and 1 base at J, with 14 bases in the middle. Germline V gene data show CDR1 as SGHAT and CDR2 as FQDESV (reference sequence). The CDR3 is 14 residues long. CDR3 in amino acids: CASGSGTSNTEAFF. The CDR3 bases are TGTGCCAGCGGCTCAGGGACGTCGAACACTGAAGCTTTCTTT.

This clonotype was seen at least ten times. This chain joins TRBV29-1 and TRBJ2-7, with D unresolved. V lost 4 bases and J lost 1, with 8 bases in between. CDR3 length: 12 residues. Germline CDR1 reads SQVTM; CDR2 reads ANQGSEA. The CDR3 here is CSVVNPSYEQYF. The CDR3 nucleotides are TGCAGCGTTGTAAACCCATCCTACGAGCAGTACTTC.

Regarding this clonotype: Since a much larger clone is just one base distant, this may be a read error. In this CDR3 the conserved last residue, phenylalanine or tryptophan, is missing, so a read error is likely. The chain couples TRBV14 to TRBJ2-2; D unclear. The V gene lost 0 bases and the J gene lost 5 bases, with 7 bases spanning the gap. There are 14 residues in the CDR3. Germline V gene sequence: CDR1 SGHDN, CDR2 FVKESK. The DNA of the CDR3 is TGTGCCAGCAGCCAAGATATGAGGACCGGGGAGCTGTTTTAT. Translating gives CASSQDMRTGELFY.

In regard to this clonotype: One junction end disagrees with the germline gene, perhaps due to a read error. The J gene is TRBJ1-1, the V gene TRBV29-1; 8 bases agree with TRBD1. The CDR3 has 13 amino acids. Germline V gene data show CDR1 as SQVTM and CDR2 as ANQGSEA. CDR3 residues: CSVDTGGDTEAIF. In nucleotides, the CDR3 is TGCAGCGTTGATACAGGGGGGGACACTGAAGCTATCTTT.

Notes on this clonotype: A much larger clone is a single base away; this may be a read error. V and J are TRBV4-2 and TRBJ2-1; TRBD2 is a possible D gene (7 bases). Germline CDR1 is LGHNA and CDR2 is YNFKEQ. This CDR3 is built from 16 residues. The CDR3 DNA sequence: TGTGTCAGCAGCGGCCAGGGGAGGGCCAGCTACAATGAGCAGTTCTTC. Translated: CVSSGQGRASYNEQFF.

Note on this clonotype: One end of the junction varies from germline; a read error may be responsible. The rearrangement links TRBV5-1 to TRBJ2-7, with TRBD2 identical over 13 bases. Germline values: CDR1 SGHRS, CDR2 YFSETQ. The CDR3 is 17 residues long. The CDR3 loop reads CANSLAQGTSGIYEQYF. The CDR3 bases are TGCGCCAACAGCTTGGCCCAGGGGACTAGCGGGATCTACGAGCAGTACTTC. The full variable domain, its missing parts supplied by reference TRBV5-1 and TRBJ2-7, is KAGVTQTPRYLIKTRGQQVTLSCSPISGHRSVSWYQQTPGQGLQFLFEYFSETQRNKGNFPGRFSGRQFSNSRSEMNVSTLELGDSALYLCANSLAQGTSGIYEQYFGPGTRLTVT.